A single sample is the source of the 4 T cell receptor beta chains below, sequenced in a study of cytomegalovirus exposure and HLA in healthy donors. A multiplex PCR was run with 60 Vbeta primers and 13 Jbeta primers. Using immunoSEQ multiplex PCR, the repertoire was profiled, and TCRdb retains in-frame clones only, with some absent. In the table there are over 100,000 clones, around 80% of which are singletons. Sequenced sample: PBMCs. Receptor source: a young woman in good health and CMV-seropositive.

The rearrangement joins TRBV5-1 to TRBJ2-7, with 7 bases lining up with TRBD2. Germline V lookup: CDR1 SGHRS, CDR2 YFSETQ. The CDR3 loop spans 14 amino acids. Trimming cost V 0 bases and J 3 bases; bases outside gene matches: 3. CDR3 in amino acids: CASSLDGRNYEQYF. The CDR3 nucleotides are TGCGCCAGCAGCTTGGACGGGAGGAACTACGAGCAGTACTTC.

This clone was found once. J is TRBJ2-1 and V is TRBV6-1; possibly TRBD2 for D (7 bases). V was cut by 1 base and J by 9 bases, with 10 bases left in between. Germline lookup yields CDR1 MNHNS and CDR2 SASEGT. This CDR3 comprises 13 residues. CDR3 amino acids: CASSEGGGGEQFF. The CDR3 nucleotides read TGTGCCAGCAGTGAAGGAGGGGGGGGTGAGCAGTTCTTC.

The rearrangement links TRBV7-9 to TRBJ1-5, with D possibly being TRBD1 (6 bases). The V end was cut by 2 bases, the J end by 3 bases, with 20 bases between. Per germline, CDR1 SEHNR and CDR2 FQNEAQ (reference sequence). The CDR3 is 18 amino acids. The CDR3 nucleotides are TGTGCCAGCAGCTTATACTCCATGCGGACAGAGACCAATCAGCCCCAGCATTTT. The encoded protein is CASSLYSMRTETNQPQHF.

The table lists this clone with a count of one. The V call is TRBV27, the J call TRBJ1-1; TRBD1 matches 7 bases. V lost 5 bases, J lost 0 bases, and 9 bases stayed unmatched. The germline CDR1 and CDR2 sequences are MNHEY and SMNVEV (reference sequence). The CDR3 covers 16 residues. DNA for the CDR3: TGTGCCAGCAGTGCCTCACAGGGGTGGGTGAACACTGAAGCTTTCTTT. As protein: CASSASQGWVNTEAFF.